This T cell receptor (beta chain) came from a study of PD-1 blockade in classical Hodgkin lymphoma. Sequencing was performed with immunoSEQ multiplex PCR; in TCRdb, only in-frame clones are kept and a portion is missing. The repertoire includes about 40,000 clones, over 75% of them detected once, and 13% sits in the top ten. There was relapse after autologous stem cell transplantation in every patient, and there was variation in brentuximab vedotin exposure. The clonotype originates from a human donor with classical Hodgkin lymphoma. The source material was peripheral blood mononuclear cells (PBMCs), sampled at baseline.

The CDR3 sequence: CASSGSGGHYEQYF. CDR3 DNA sequence: TGTGCCAGCAGCGGTAGCGGGGGGCACTACGAGCAGTACTTC. V and J are TRBV7-2 and TRBJ2-7; 10 positions agree with TRBD2. CDR3 length: 14 residues. The germline gives CDR1 SGHTA, CDR2 FQGNSA. V was pared by 5 bases and J by 3 bases, with 4 bases of the junction left unmatched.